This T cell receptor beta chain originates from a study of CDR3 diversity in severe acne. This CDR3 spans 13 amino acids. Per germline, CDR1 LGHNA and CDR2 YSLEER. With 3 bases removed from V and 7 bases from J, the gap between germline ends came to 12 bases. TCRdb passed the PCR reads through MiXCR, listing each CDR3 protein once. The sample lists about 90,000 distinct CDR3 sequences, 45% to 55% seen once, with roughly 10% in the top ten. This clonotype was detected only a few times. The rearrangement joins TRBV4-3 to TRBJ1-1; no firm D call. This receptor was identified in a male donor with severe acne vulgaris. Sequencing input: blood. The CDR3 loop reads CASSHGPQVEAFF. In DNA, the CDR3 is TGCGCCAGCAGCCACGGCCCCCAGGTTGAAGCTTTCTTT.